The entry that follows covers one TCR beta chain sequence. The table lists this clonotype with a few counts. Its antigen target is currently unknown. No quality values exist for individual bases; no much larger clone is one base distant. This sample was taken from a study of blood T cells in healthy people across ages (dated by TCRdb to 2013 to 2016). With regard to the full study: In model experiments, template switching captured about one uniquely barcoded TCR beta cDNA molecule for every two T cells. To track age-related changes in TCR beta repertoire diversity, the study relied on deep sequencing normalized with unique cDNA molecular identifiers. The donors were divided into four age groups: young (average roughly 17 years), middle-aged (almost 40), aged (about 62) and long-lived (roughly 88). To avoid experimental bias, donors of different ages were spread randomly across the sequencing lanes. For two donors (one aged 18 to 29 and one aged 80 or older), the study analyzed two additional independent replicas of 1 million unique cDNA reads from the same blood draw. Paper-wide results and their limitations: Bulk unsorted PBMC profiling prevented conclusive comparison of naive and antigen-experienced compartments. As age increased, observed TCR beta diversity per million T cells dropped in a roughly linear way, and a significant reduction was already evident by age around 41. Estimates of total diversity based on one million sequenced T cells were considered lower bounds and underestimates. Compared with the aged group, more naive CD4+ T cells, fewer expanded clones and increased TCR diversity were shown by the long-lived group, suggesting age selection. There was a strong correlation between observed TCR beta diversity and the percentage of naive T cells measured by flow cytometry. Because the CMV infection status of the donors was unknown, age-related changes in expanded clonotypes may potentially have been confounded.

There are 14 amino acids in the CDR3, from cysteine to phenylalanine inclusive. CDR3 DNA is the only sequence kept; it has 42 bases, read in frame from the first base. V and J are truncated by 0 bases and 3 bases respectively, leaving an intervening sequence of 9 bases. Reading the germline V gene gives CDR1 KGHSH and CDR2 LQKENI. Donors were about 36 systemically healthy Caucasian individuals from Russia aged roughly 6 to 90 years. Ten milliliters of peripheral blood were collected from each donor into EDTA-treated Vacutainer tubes. Ficoll-Paque density-gradient centrifugation was used to isolate PBMCs, with at least 7 million obtained per sample. Total RNA was extracted from PBMCs with Trizol reagent, with at least 5 micrograms obtained per sample. For every donor, flow cytometry on a PBMC aliquot measured the percentage of naive CD45RAhigh/CD27high T cells. The library was generated by 5' RACE. Sequencer: Illumina HiSeq 2500. A second PCR of about 7 to 12 cycles was run with a J-beta primer mix and a sample-barcoded 5' primer. A unique molecular identifier was introduced onto each TCR beta cDNA molecule by a template-switch 5' adaptor carrying 12 random nucleotides. At least 2.5 million CDR3-containing paired-end reads were obtained from each sample. The Mint cDNA synthesis kit, primed by a TRBC-specific oligonucleotide, was used to synthesize first-strand cDNA from all RNA. Following uracil-DNA glycosylase treatment, a first 18-cycle PCR with universal primers M1SS and BC2_uni_R was performed on all cDNA. As for how the authors treated the data: For normalization, 1 million high-quality reads, each with a distinct molecular identifier, were randomly selected from each sample. Instead of being binned into consensus sequences, reads with shared molecular identifiers were discarded. MiTCR, with a Q25 quality threshold and the strictest error-elimination algorithm, was used for CDR3 identification, clonotype clustering and error correction. Lower-bound total TCR beta diversity was estimated with a nonparametric unseen species model using Euler transformation. TCRdb took the public reads, trimmed them with fastp at Q25, ran MiXCR for clone calling and kept in-frame beta chains. One record per CDR3 amino acid sequence lists the most common genes and DNA. These V and J calls are TCRdb output, not the study's own analysis. Present in this sample are 910,000 or so distinct CDR3 sequences, just over 50% of which were seen just once. Clones ranked in the top ten supply about a fifth of the sample.

What was sequenced was blood. The TCR sequence derives from an older woman in good health. The chain uses TRBV18 and TRBJ2-7; the D gene remains uncertain. CDR3 region: CASSPPGLRYEQYF. Read as DNA, the sequence is TGTGCCAGCTCACCACCGGGTTTGCGCTACGAGCAGTACTTC. With the rest looked up from the reference TRBV18 and TRBJ2-7 genes rather than sequenced, the full variable domain is NAGVMQNPRHLVRRRGQEARLRCSPMKGHSHVYWYRQLPEEGLKFMVYLQKENIIDESGMPKERFSAEFPKEGPSILRIQQVVRGDSAAYFCASSPPGLRYEQYFGPGTRLTVT.